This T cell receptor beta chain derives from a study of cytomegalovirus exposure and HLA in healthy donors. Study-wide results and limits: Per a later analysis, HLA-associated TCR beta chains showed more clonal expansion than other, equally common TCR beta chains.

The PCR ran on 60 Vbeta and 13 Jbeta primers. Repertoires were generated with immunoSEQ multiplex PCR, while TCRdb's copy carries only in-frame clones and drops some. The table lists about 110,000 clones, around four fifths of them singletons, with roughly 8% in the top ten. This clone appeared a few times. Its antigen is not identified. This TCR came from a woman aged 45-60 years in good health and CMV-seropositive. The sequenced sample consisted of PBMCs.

The CDR3 DNA reads as TGTGCCAGCAGCCGCGGACTAGCGGGATTTAATGAGCAGTTCTTC. Translating gives CASSRGLAGFNEQFF. The chain couples TRBV11-3 to TRBJ2-1, with TRBD2 matching 12 bases. V was pared by 5 bases and J by 7 bases, with 6 bases of the junction left unmatched. The CDR3 covers 15 residues. Germline loops: CDR1 SGHNT, CDR2 YENEEA.